This note documents a single T cell receptor (beta chain) sequence. Its antigen remains unidentified. V was cut by 1 base and J by 3 bases, with 7 bases left in between. From germline, CDR1 is SEHNR and CDR2 FQNEAQ (reference sequence). The CDR3 is 13 amino acids. The data are from a study of Graves' ophthalmopathy and Graves' hyperthyroidism. Amplifying from RNA transcripts, the study obtained TCR beta CDR3 regions. The workflow started with a first-round RT-PCR run with HTBI primers and then moved on to a second-round multiplex PCR. TCRdb used MiXCR to reprocess the multiplex PCR reads, holding one entry per CDR3 protein. The profile shows 200,000 to 300,000 distinct CDR3 sequences, around 45% of them singletons. Study-wide results and caveats: A roughly 84% specificity and roughly 90% sensitivity were achieved by a 13-signature model that separated ophthalmopathy from stable hyperthyroidism. The model flagged ophthalmopathy progression at 65% to 71% sensitivity and 72% to 85% specificity. Thyroid clonotypes that were expanded above 0.001 frequency mostly also appeared in blood.

Material for sequencing was peripheral blood. The clonotype originates from an adult man with Graves' ophthalmopathy. The chain is built from TRBV7-9 and TRBJ2-7; unclear D gene. The CDR3 nucleotides read TGTGCCAGCAGCTTAGGTAGCAACTACGAGCAGTACTTC. Its translation: CASSLGSNYEQYF.